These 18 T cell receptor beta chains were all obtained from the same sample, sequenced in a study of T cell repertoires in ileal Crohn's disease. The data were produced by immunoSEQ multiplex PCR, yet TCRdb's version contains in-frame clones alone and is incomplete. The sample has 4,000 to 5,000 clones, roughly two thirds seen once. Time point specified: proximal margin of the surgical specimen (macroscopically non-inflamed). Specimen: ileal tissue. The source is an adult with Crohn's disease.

Here the CDR3 reads CASGRTSSYEQYF. The DNA of the CDR3 is TGTGCCAGCGGAAGGACTAGCTCCTACGAGCAGTACTTC. The chain joins TRBV7-2 to TRBJ2-7; 7 nucleotides match TRBD2. Looked up from germline, CDR1 is SGHTA and CDR2 is FQGNSA. With 8 bases clipped from V and 0 bases from J, the junction kept 4 bases outside the gene matches. This CDR3 spans 13 amino acids.

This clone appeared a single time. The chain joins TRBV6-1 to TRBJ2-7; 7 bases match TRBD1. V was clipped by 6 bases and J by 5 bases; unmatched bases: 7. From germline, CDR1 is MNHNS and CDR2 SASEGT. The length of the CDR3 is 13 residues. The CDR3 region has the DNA TGTGCCAGCAGACGACAGGGTCGCGACGAGCAGTACTTC. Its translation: CASRRQGRDEQYF.

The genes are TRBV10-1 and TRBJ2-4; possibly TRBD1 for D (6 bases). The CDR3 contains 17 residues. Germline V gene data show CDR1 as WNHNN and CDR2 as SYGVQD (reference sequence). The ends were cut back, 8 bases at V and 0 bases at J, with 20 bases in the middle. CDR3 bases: TGCGCCAGCCCGGGACACGGGCCGAGGATAGCCAAAAACATTCAGTACTTC. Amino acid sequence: CASPGHGPRIAKNIQYF.

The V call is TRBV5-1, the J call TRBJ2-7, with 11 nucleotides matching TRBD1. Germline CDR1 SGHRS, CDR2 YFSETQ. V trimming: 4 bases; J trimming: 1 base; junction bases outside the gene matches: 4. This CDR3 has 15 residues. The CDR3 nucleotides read TGCGCCAGCAGCCCGGGACAGGGGGGTTCCTACGAGCAGTACTTC. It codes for CASSPGQGGSYEQYF.

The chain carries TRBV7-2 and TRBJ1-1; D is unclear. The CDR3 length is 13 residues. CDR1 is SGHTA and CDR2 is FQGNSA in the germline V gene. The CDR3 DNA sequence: TGTGCAGCGACCGGTGACGGTTTCACTGAAGCTTTCTTT. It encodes CAATGDGFTEAFF.

The CDR3 is CAWALGGITYEQYF. As DNA, the CDR3 is TGTGCCTGGGCTTTAGGGGGAATCACCTACGAGCAGTACTTC. V and J are TRBV30 and TRBJ2-7; the D gene is possibly TRBD1 (6 bases). The CDR3 sequence is 14 residues long. V dropped 5 bases and J dropped 2 bases, with 16 bases sitting between them. The V gene's germline CDR1 is GTSNPN and CDR2 SVGIG (reference sequence).

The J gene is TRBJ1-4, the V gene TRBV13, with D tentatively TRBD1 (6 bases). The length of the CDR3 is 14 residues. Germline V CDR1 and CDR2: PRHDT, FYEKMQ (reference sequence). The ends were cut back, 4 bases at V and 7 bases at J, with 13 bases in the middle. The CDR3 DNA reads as TGTGCCAGCAGCTCCAGGGGACCGATTGAAAAACTGTTTTTT. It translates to CASSSRGPIEKLFF.

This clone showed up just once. In DNA, the CDR3 is TGTGCCAGCAGCTTGGCGAACAGGGGAGACACCGGGGAGCTGTTTTTT. This codes for CASSLANRGDTGELFF. This sequence joins TRBV5-6 and TRBJ2-2; 7 bases are shared with TRBD1. This CDR3 comprises 16 residues. CDR1 and CDR2 (germline): SGHDT, YYEEEE. With V trimmed by 0 bases and J by 3 bases, 5 bases remained unmatched. Filled out from reference TRBV5-6 and TRBJ2-2, the complete variable domain reads DAGVTQSPTHLIKTRGQQVTLRCSPKSGHDTVSWYQQALGQGPQFIFQYYEEEERQRGNFPDRFSGHQFPNYSSELNVNALLLGDSALYLCASSLANRGDTGELFFGEGSRLTVL.

The CDR3 DNA sequence: TGTGCCACCAGCAAGAGGACAGGGGGCCCGAACACTGAAGCTTTCTTT. Its translation: CATSKRTGGPNTEAFF. The J gene is TRBJ1-1, the V gene TRBV15; 11 bases are shared with TRBD1. The CDR3 covers 16 residues. Trimming took 4 bases from V and 1 from J; bases not matched to a gene: 5. Germline V CDR1 and CDR2: LNHNV, YYDKDF (reference sequence). Supplemented by reference TRBV15 and TRBJ1-1, the full variable domain reads DAMVIQNPRYQVTQFGKPVTLSCSQTLNHNVMYWYQQKSSQAPKLLFHYYDKDFNNEADTPDNFQSRRPNTSFCFLDIRSPGLGDTAMYLCATSKRTGGPNTEAFFGQGTRLTVV.

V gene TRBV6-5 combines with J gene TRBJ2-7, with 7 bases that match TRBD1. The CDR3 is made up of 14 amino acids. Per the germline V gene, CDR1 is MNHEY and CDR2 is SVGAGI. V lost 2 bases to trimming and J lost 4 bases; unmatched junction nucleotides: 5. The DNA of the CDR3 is TGTGCCAGCAGTTACGGAGACAGGGCTTACGAGCAGTACTTC. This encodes CASSYGDRAYEQYF.

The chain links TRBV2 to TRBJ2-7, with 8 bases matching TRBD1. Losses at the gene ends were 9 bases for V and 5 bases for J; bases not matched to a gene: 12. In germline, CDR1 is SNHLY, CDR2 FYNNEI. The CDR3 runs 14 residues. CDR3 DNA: TGTGCCAGTATGGGGGGACAGGATGGGGACGAGCAGTACTTC. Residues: CASMGGQDGDEQYF.

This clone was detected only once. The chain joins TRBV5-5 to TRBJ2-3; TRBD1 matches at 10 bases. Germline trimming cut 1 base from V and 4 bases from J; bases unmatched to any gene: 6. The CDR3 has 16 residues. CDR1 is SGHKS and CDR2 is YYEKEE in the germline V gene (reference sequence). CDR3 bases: TGTGCCAGCAGCTTGCGTAGGGACAGGGGCGCAGATACGCAGTATTTT. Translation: CASSLRRDRGADTQYF.

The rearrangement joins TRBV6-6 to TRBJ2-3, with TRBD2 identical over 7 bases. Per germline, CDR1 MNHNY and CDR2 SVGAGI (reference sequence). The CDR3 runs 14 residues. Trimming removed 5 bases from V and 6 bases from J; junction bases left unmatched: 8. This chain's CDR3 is CASSPGLSSDTQYF. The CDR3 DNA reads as TGTGCCAGCAGTCCGGGACTATCCTCGGATACGCAGTATTTT.

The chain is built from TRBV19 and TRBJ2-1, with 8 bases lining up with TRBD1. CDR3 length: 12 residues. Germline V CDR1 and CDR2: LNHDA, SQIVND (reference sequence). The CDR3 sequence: CARDRPSGEQFF. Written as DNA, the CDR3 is TGTGCTCGGGACAGGCCTTCGGGTGAGCAGTTCTTC.

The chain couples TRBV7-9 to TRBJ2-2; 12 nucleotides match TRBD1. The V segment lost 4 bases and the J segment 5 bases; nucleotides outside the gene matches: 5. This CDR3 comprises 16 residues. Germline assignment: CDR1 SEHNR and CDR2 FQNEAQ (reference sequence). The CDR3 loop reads CASSSRDRGQTGELFF. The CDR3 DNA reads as TGTGCCAGCAGCTCCAGGGACAGGGGGCAAACCGGGGAGCTGTTTTTT.

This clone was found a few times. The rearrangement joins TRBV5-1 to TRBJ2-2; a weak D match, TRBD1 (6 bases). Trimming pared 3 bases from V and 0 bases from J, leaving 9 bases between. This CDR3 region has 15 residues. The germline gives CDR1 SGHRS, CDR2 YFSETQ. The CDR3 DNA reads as TGCGCCAGCAGCTCGGACAGCTCGAACACCGGGGAGCTGTTTTTT. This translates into CASSSDSSNTGELFF. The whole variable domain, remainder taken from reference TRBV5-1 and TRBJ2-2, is KAGVTQTPRYLIKTRGQQVTLSCSPISGHRSVSWYQQTPGQGLQFLFEYFSETQRNKGNFPGRFSGRQFSNSRSEMNVSTLELGDSALYLCASSSDSSNTGELFFGEGSRLTVL.

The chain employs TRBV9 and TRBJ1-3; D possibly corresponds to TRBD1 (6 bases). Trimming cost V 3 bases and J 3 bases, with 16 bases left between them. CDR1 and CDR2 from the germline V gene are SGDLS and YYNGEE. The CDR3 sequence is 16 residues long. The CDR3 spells CASSALQGLSGNTIYF. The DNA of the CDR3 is TGTGCCAGCAGCGCCTTACAGGGCTTAAGTGGAAACACCATATATTTT.

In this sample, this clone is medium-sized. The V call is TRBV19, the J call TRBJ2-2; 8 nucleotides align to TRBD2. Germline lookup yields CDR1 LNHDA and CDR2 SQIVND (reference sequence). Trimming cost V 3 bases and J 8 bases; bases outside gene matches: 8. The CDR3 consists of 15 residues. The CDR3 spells CASSIPQAGVGELFF. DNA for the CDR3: TGTGCCAGTAGTATCCCCCAAGCGGGGGTTGGGGAGCTGTTTTTT.